These 27 T cell receptor beta chains share one sample of origin, sequenced in a study of beta chain features in type 1 diabetes. Study-wide results and limits: All four CD4+ subsets of Type 1 diabetes patients contained TCRB CDR3s that were moderately but significantly shorter.

Antigens for these TCRs are unknown. Every bit of the isolated RNA underwent reverse transcription, so sequencing read expressed TCRB transcripts. The data were produced by immunoSEQ multiplex PCR, yet TCRdb's version contains in-frame clones alone and is incomplete. The sample contains about 270,000 clones, roughly an eighth of which appear only once. The source material was naive CD4+ T cells from blood. These receptors came from a man aged 30 to 45 with type 1 diabetes.

This clone was counted between two and nine times. V gene TRBV30 combines with J gene TRBJ1-5; the match to TRBD1 covers 9 bases. This CDR3 comprises 13 residues. Germline V lookup: CDR1 GTSNPN, CDR2 SVGIG (reference sequence). Trimming removed 5 bases from V and 7 bases from J; junction bases left unmatched: 6. The CDR3 here is CAWEQGTGQPQHF. CDR3 nucleotide sequence: TGTGCCTGGGAACAGGGGACAGGGCAGCCCCAGCATTTT.

This clone was detected a few times. The chain recombines TRBV5-4 with TRBJ1-3; TRBD1 matches 8 bases. This CDR3 region has 18 residues. Germline values: CDR1 SGHNT, CDR2 YYREEE (reference sequence). The V gene end was trimmed by 2 bases and the J gene end by 2 bases; junction bases not matched to a gene: 12. Here the CDR3 DNA reads TGTGCCAGCAGCTTCGGTGGCAGGGGGCTTTCGACTGGAAACACCATATATTTT. It encodes CASSFGGRGLSTGNTIYF.

This clone was counted a few times. This sequence joins TRBV28 and TRBJ2-7; D is perhaps TRBD2 (5 bases). This CDR3 is 14 amino acids long. V lost 5 bases and J 4 bases, leaving 15 bases between the germline ends. CDR1 and CDR2 from the germline V gene are MDHEN and SYDVKM. CDR3 in DNA: TGTGCCAGCAGTCAAGAACTAGGGATTTACGAGCAGTACTTC. Residues: CASSQELGIYEQYF.

This clone turned up a few times. This sequence joins TRBV28 and TRBJ1-2; D perhaps matches TRBD1 (5 bases). Germline V lookup: CDR1 MDHEN, CDR2 SYDVKM. Trimming removed 2 bases from V and 4 bases from J, with 14 bases in between. This CDR3 has 15 residues. DNA of the CDR3: TGTGCCAGCAGTTTAGTCCCGACAGCATTCTATGGCTACACCTTC. Protein product: CASSLVPTAFYGYTF.

This clone was observed a handful of times. The V call is TRBV18, the J call TRBJ2-7, with 8 bases fitting TRBD2. J lost 3 bases, V lost 3 bases, and 1 base had no gene match. Germline CDR1 KGHSH, CDR2 LQKENI. The CDR3 has 13 residues. This CDR3 reads CASSPTSGYEQYF. The CDR3 DNA is TGTGCCAGCTCACCCACTAGCGGCTACGAGCAGTACTTC.

This clone has only a few counts. V is TRBV5-4 and J is TRBJ2-6; D gene ambiguous. V was cut by 0 bases and J by 0 bases, with 4 bases left in between. The CDR3 has 15 residues. The germline gives CDR1 SGHNT, CDR2 YYREEE (reference sequence). The CDR3 DNA follows: TGTGCCAGCAGCTTGGCCCTCTCTGGGGCCAACGTCCTGACTTTC. This codes for CASSLALSGANVLTF.

This clone has just a few counts. The rearrangement joins TRBV2 to TRBJ1-5, with a tentative D call TRBD1 (5 bases). Deletions cut 2 bases from V and 5 bases from J, with 10 bases between. The CDR3 spans 14 residues. The germline V gene encodes CDR1 SNHLY and CDR2 FYNNEI. The CDR3 DNA reads as TGTGCCAGCAGTGAACGAACAGGTCATCAGCCCCAGCATTTT. It yields the protein CASSERTGHQPQHF.

This clone was counted only a few times. This chain joins TRBV6-5 and TRBJ2-5; 7 nucleotides align to TRBD1. This CDR3 has 15 amino acids. Germline V gene data show CDR1 as MNHEY and CDR2 as SVGAGI. Losses at the gene ends were 2 bases for V and 1 base for J; bases not matched to a gene: 4. The CDR3: CASSYTRDSQETQYF. CDR3 DNA sequence: TGTGCCAGCAGTTACACCCGGGACAGCCAAGAGACCCAGTACTTC.

This clone was recorded a few times. This chain links TRBV27 with TRBJ1-2, with D unresolved. The CDR3 has 14 amino acids. The V and J ends lost 5 bases and 4 bases respectively, with 14 bases between them. The germline CDR1 and CDR2 sequences are MNHEY and SMNVEV (reference sequence). The CDR3 region has the DNA TGTGCCAGCAGTCCCCGCCTGGGCCCCTATGGCTACACCTTC. It codes for CASSPRLGPYGYTF.

This clone has only a few counts. The chain has TRBV10-3 and TRBJ2-1; 9 bases line up with TRBD2. Germline lookup yields CDR1 ENHRY and CDR2 SYGVKD. The CDR3 is 13 amino acids. V trimming: 11 bases; J trimming: 4 bases; junction bases outside the gene matches: 6. The CDR3: CASGLAGYNEQFF. Here the CDR3 DNA reads TGTGCCTCGGGGCTAGCGGGGTACAATGAGCAGTTCTTC.

As for this clone: This same CDR3 is encoded by further DNA sequences in the sample. V usage is TRBV27 and J usage is TRBJ2-7, with 11 positions matching TRBD2. The junction had 3 bases not matched to a gene; V was cut back by 2 bases and J by 0 bases. Germline V gene sequence: CDR1 MNHEY, CDR2 SMNVEV (reference sequence). This CDR3 comprises 16 residues. CDR3 residues: CASSLLGTSGSYEQYF. The CDR3 nucleotides are TGTGCCAGCAGTTTACTCGGGACTAGCGGCTCCTACGAGCAGTACTTC.

The genes are TRBV29-1 and TRBJ2-2; D is ambiguous. The CDR3 is made up of 14 amino acids. CDR1 and CDR2 (germline): SQVTM, ANQGSEA. Trimming removed 6 bases at V and 8 bases at J, with 19 bases between. The CDR3 region is CSVVVRPTTGELFF. The CDR3 region has the DNA TGCAGCGTGGTCGTGAGGCCTACCACGGGGGAGCTGTTTTTT.

CDR3 DNA sequence: TGTGCCAGCAGCCGCAACCAGGTGATCGGGGATGAGCAGTTCTTC. It encodes CASSRNQVIGDEQFF. This chain links TRBV4-2 with TRBJ2-1; D perhaps matches TRBD2 (5 bases). The CDR3 contains 15 residues. Germline CDR1 LGHNA, CDR2 YNFKEQ. V was clipped by 4 bases and J by 8 bases, with 18 bases between them.

The J gene is TRBJ2-7, the V gene TRBV4-3; TRBD1 agrees at 7 bases. In germline, CDR1 is LGHNA, CDR2 YSLEER. This CDR3 is built from 14 residues. The V gene end was trimmed by 1 base and the J gene end by 4 bases; junction bases not matched to a gene: 4. This chain's CDR3 is CASSQGYRGYEQYF. CDR3 coding DNA: TGCGCCAGCAGCCAAGGCTACAGGGGATACGAGCAGTACTTC.

A few counts support this clone. The chain links TRBV28 to TRBJ2-1, with TRBD2 identical over 7 bases. This CDR3 is built from 15 residues. The V segment lost 5 bases and the J segment 5 bases; nucleotides outside the gene matches: 9. Germline assignment: CDR1 MDHEN and CDR2 SYDVKM. CDR3: CASSPTPLADNEQFF. DNA for the CDR3: TGTGCCAGCAGTCCGACCCCTCTAGCGGACAATGAGCAGTTCTTC.

The sample holds a few counts of this clone. The chain couples TRBV5-4 to TRBJ2-5; 10 bases line up with TRBD1. This CDR3 region has 15 residues. Germline trimming cut 0 bases from V and 4 bases from J; bases unmatched to any gene: 3. From germline, CDR1 is SGHNT and CDR2 YYREEE (reference sequence). CDR3 bases: TGTGCCAGCAGCTTGGGGACAGGGGGAATAGAGACCCAGTACTTC. This gives the protein CASSLGTGGIETQYF.

The rearrangement joins TRBV29-1 to TRBJ2-3, with 11 bases matching TRBD2. Germline V gene lookup returns CDR1 SQVTM and CDR2 ANQGSEA. The CDR3 totals 14 residues. Germline trimming cut 6 bases from V and 4 bases from J; bases unmatched to any gene: 6. The CDR3 DNA reads TGCAGCGTCACACCTAGCGGGAGGTCAGATACGCAGTATTTT. This gives the protein CSVTPSGRSDTQYF.

The chain combines TRBV7-8 with TRBJ2-6, with D possibly being TRBD2 (5 bases). Deletions cut 3 bases from V and 0 bases from J, with 9 bases between. CDR3 size: 16 residues. The germline V gene has CDR1 SGHVS and CDR2 FQNEAQ. The CDR3: CASSFLASSGANVLTF. DNA for the CDR3: TGTGCCAGCAGCTTCCTAGCAAGCTCTGGGGCCAACGTCCTGACTTTC.

This clone was seen a few times. CDR3 in amino acids: CASSIRGWAGELFF. The CDR3 DNA sequence: TGTGCCAGTAGTATAAGGGGATGGGCCGGGGAGCTGTTTTTT. The chain combines TRBV19 with TRBJ2-2, with a possible D match to TRBD1 (5 bases). The V end lost 2 bases, the J end lost 6 bases, and 10 bases lay between the germline ends. CDR1 is LNHDA, CDR2 SQIVND, per germline (reference sequence). The CDR3 spans 14 residues.

This clone was seen many times. The chain uses TRBV21-1 and TRBJ2-5; the table calls TRBD2, which could not be checked here. TRBV21-1 is shown as a pseudogene. CDR3 length: 15 residues. The CDR3 nucleotides read TGTGCCAGCAGCCTTGTTGGCGGGTTCCAAGAGACCCAGTACTTC. Translated, it gives CASSLVGGFQETQYF.

A few counts support this clone. The chain is built from TRBV6-5 and TRBJ2-7; D is possibly TRBD2 (6 bases). Germline V gene sequence: CDR1 MNHEY, CDR2 SVGAGI. The CDR3 extends over 14 amino acids. The V gene lost 0 bases and the J gene lost 2 bases, with 8 bases spanning the gap. The CDR3 DNA follows: TGTGCCAGCAGTTACTCAGCTAGCGCCTACGAGCAGTACTTC. Amino acids: CASSYSASAYEQYF.

The gene calls are TRBV7-9 and TRBJ1-2; no clear D gene. The CDR3 sequence is 13 residues long. V shed 0 bases and J shed 7 bases, with 9 bases lying between them. CDR1 and CDR2 from the germline V gene are SEHNR and FQNEAQ (reference sequence). Here the CDR3 reads CASSLAAELGYTF. CDR3 DNA sequence: TGTGCCAGCAGCTTAGCGGCGGAACTTGGCTACACCTTC.

V gene TRBV7-2 combines with J gene TRBJ1-5; 7 nucleotides agree with TRBD1. CDR3 length equals 13 residues. Germline trimming cut 10 bases from V and 1 base from J; bases unmatched to any gene: 4. The germline gives CDR1 SGHTA, CDR2 FQGNSA. The CDR3 reads CATHRGSNQPQHF. The CDR3 DNA follows: TGTGCCACCCACAGGGGAAGCAATCAGCCCCAGCATTTT.

The chain has TRBV15 and TRBJ2-7, with 10 bases fitting TRBD1. Trimming at V came to 1 base and at J to 10 bases, leaving 10 bases not matched to a gene. The CDR3 sequence is 15 residues long. The germline V gene has CDR1 LNHNV and CDR2 YYDKDF (reference sequence). The CDR3 bases are TGTGCCACCAGCAGAGGAGGAGCCGGGACAGGGGAACAGTACTTC. Protein: CATSRGGAGTGEQYF. Full variable domain (remainder filled in from reference TRBV15 and TRBJ2-7): DAMVIQNPRYQVTQFGKPVTLSCSQTLNHNVMYWYQQKSSQAPKLLFHYYDKDFNNEADTPDNFQSRRPNTSFCFLDIRSPGLGDTAMYLCATSRGGAGTGEQYFGPGTRLTVT.

The chain has TRBV4-3 and TRBJ2-1; weak D call: TRBD1 (6 bases). Per germline, CDR1 LGHNA and CDR2 YSLEER. V was trimmed by 0 bases and J by 3 bases, leaving 9 bases between them. This CDR3 has 15 residues. DNA for the CDR3: TGCGCCAGCAGCCAAGAGGGACACCGCTACAATGAGCAGTTCTTC. It yields the protein CASSQEGHRYNEQFF.

The V gene is TRBV29-1, the J gene TRBJ1-1; maybe TRBD1 (5 bases). The CDR3 has 12 amino acids. CDR1 and CDR2 from the germline V gene are SQVTM and ANQGSEA. The V end lost 5 bases, the J end lost 5 bases, and 12 bases lay between the germline ends. This CDR3 reads CSVMTVVTEAFF. The CDR3 coding sequence is TGCAGCGTTATGACAGTGGTGACTGAAGCTTTCTTT.

The chain has TRBV19 and TRBJ1-1; D remains ambiguous. The length of the CDR3 is 13 residues. Germline CDR1 is LNHDA and CDR2 is SQIVND (reference sequence). Trimming cost V 1 base and J 5 bases, with 8 bases left between them. The CDR3 region is CASSIGVRTEAFF. The CDR3 DNA is TGTGCCAGTAGTATAGGGGTGAGGACTGAAGCTTTCTTT. The full variable domain, with the rest looked up from reference TRBV19 and TRBJ1-1, is DGGITQSPKYLFRKEGQNVTLSCEQNLNHDAMYWYRQDPGQGLRLIYYSQIVNDFQKGDIAEGYSVSREKKESFPLTVTSAQKNPTAFYLCASSIGVRTEAFFGQGTRLTVV.